Given below is one TCR beta chain in context. The sample comes from a study of blood T cell repertoires in COVID-19. On the study more broadly: Samples of COVID-19 (acute and convalescent) were obtained from the United States, Italy and Spain. T cells, B-cell-depleted T cells, or PBMCs provided the cDNA or gDNA that served as material.

While infection was still active, Seattle patients were enrolled and then followed longitudinally. Germline CDR1 reads SGHRS; CDR2 reads YFSETQ. J gave up 5 bases and V 4 bases, and 17 bases lay outside the gene matches. The CDR3 totals 17 residues. The repertoire was sequenced with immunoSEQ multiplex PCR; TCRdb's copy has only in-frame clones and lacks some. Of over 250,000 clones in the sample, approximately 88% are singletons; the top ten hold 10% to 13%. Sequencing was performed on peripheral blood. The J gene is TRBJ2-7, the V gene TRBV5-1, with 8 bases aligning to TRBD1. The receptor was derived from an older woman with COVID-19, enrolled during active disease. Written as DNA, the CDR3 is TGCGCCAGCAGCCCCGCAATGGGGGCAGGGGGCTGGGACGAGCAGTACTTC. Its protein is CASSPAMGAGGWDEQYF. Based on the CDR3 plus reference TRBV5-1 and TRBJ2-7, the full variable domain is KAGVTQTPRYLIKTRGQQVTLSCSPISGHRSVSWYQQTPGQGLQFLFEYFSETQRNKGNFPGRFSGRQFSNSRSEMNVSTLELGDSALYLCASSPAMGAGGWDEQYFGPGTRLTVT.